Below, 18 T cell receptor beta chains from the same sample are listed, as sequenced in a study of human T cells and chemical hapten exposure. As for time point: pre-sensitization, week 0. Treatment here: therapeutic diphenylcyclopropenone sensitization with weekly scalp DPC. TCRdb ran MiXCR on the RACE reads and lists one entry per CDR3 protein. The table lists about 260,000 distinct CDR3 sequences, 7.5% to 9% of them singletons. The sequenced sample was whole blood, obtained in connection with sensitization to the hapten diphenylcyclopropenone (DPC). The receptors here all came from a woman aged 40 to 50 with alopecia areata. Some clones in this sample may be carry-over from other donors' samples.

In this sample, this clonotype turned up many times. This chain connects TRBV6-4 to TRBJ2-1; 7 bases agree with TRBD2. Germline CDR1 is MRHNA and CDR2 is SNTAGT. The V and J ends lost 4 bases and 10 bases, in that order; junction bases with no gene match: 10. This CDR3 comprises 14 residues. CDR3 nucleotide sequence: TGTGCCAGCAGTGGCGGGGAGGGGCCTCACGAGCAGTTCTTC. Encoded protein: CASSGGEGPHEQFF.

The rearrangement joins TRBV7-6 to TRBJ2-3; a weak D match, TRBD2 (5 bases). V was trimmed by 1 base and J by 1 base, leaving 12 bases between them. The CDR3 loop spans 16 amino acids. Germline CDR1 is SGHVS and CDR2 is FNYEAQ. The CDR3 region has the DNA TGTGCCAGCAGCTTAGAGGCTAGCCCGGGCACAGATACGCAGTATTTT. This gives the protein CASSLEASPGTDTQYF.

This clonotype was counted only a few times. V is TRBV7-2 and J is TRBJ2-1; D gene unclear. The CDR3 loop spans 14 amino acids. Germline CDR1 and CDR2: SGHTA and FQGNSA. Trimming removed 5 bases at V and 6 bases at J, with 14 bases between. CDR3 bases: TGTGCCAGCAGCCTATCCCGACGGGTCAATGAGCAGTTCTTC. It is translated as CASSLSRRVNEQFF.

Only a few counts were recorded for this clonotype. The V and J genes are TRBV3-1 and TRBJ2-6; D gene ambiguous. Trimming cost V 1 base and J 4 bases, with 2 bases left between them. CDR1 is LGHDT, CDR2 YNNKEL, per germline (reference sequence). CDR3 length: 13 amino acids. CDR3 DNA sequence: TGTGCCAGCAGCCAAGGAGGGGCCAACGTCCTGACTTTC. This sequence encodes CASSQGGANVLTF.

This clonotype was seen a handful of times. CDR3: CASSQLGGLNTGELFF. CDR3 in DNA: TGTGCCAGCAGTCAATTAGGGGGGCTTAACACCGGGGAGCTGTTTTTT. The genes are TRBV27 and TRBJ2-2, with D perhaps assigned TRBD1 or TRBD2 (6 bases each). Trimming shortened V by 5 bases and J by 2 bases, and 15 bases separated the two germline ends. This CDR3 has 16 amino acids. Germline values: CDR1 MNHEY, CDR2 SMNVEV (reference sequence).

The rearrangement joins TRBV5-1 to TRBJ1-4; the D gene is possibly TRBD1 (6 bases). The V gene's germline CDR1 is SGHRS and CDR2 YFSETQ. The CDR3 is made up of 16 amino acids. Deletions cut 3 bases from V and 8 bases from J, with 20 bases between. The CDR3 protein is CASSWSRTGAYEKLFF. For the CDR3, the DNA is TGCGCCAGCAGCTGGAGTAGGACGGGGGCTTACGAAAAACTGTTTTTT.

The V and J genes are TRBV6-5 and TRBJ1-3; 7 positions match TRBD1. J was trimmed by 0 bases and V by 5 bases; bases with no gene match: 4. Per germline, CDR1 MNHEY and CDR2 SVGAGI. The CDR3 loop spans 15 amino acids. The CDR3 nucleotides are TGTGCCAGCAGTCCGGGACAGATCTCTGGAAACACCATATATTTT. Protein: CASSPGQISGNTIYF.

Only a few counts were recorded for this clonotype. V is TRBV20-1 and J is TRBJ1-6; TRBD1 matches 9 bases. The CDR3 totals 15 residues. Unmatched junction bases numbered 12, after V lost 6 bases and J lost 9 bases. Germline V lookup: CDR1 DFQATT, CDR2 SNEGSKA (reference sequence). The CDR3 sequence is CSADHSGTGSSPLHF. The CDR3 coding sequence is TGCAGTGCAGACCACTCCGGGACAGGGTCTTCACCCCTCCACTTT.

This chain's CDR3 is CASSFTGAITDTQYF. CDR3 bases: TGTGCCAGCAGTTTCACAGGGGCTATCACAGATACGCAGTATTTT. The chain joins TRBV11-2 to TRBJ2-3; TRBD1 agrees at 7 bases. The CDR3 is 15 amino acids. Germline CDR1 and CDR2: SGHAT and FQNNGV. J gave up 2 bases and V 6 bases, and 8 bases lay outside the gene matches.

This clonotype was found many times. The rearrangement links TRBV29-1 to TRBJ1-2; D gene uncertain. CDR1 and CDR2 (germline): SQVTM, ANQGSEA. The CDR3 is made up of 11 amino acids. The V gene lost 6 bases and the J gene lost 6 bases, with 11 bases spanning the gap. CDR3 sequence: CSVGKADGYTF. The CDR3 bases are TGCAGCGTGGGGAAGGCCGATGGCTACACCTTC. The full variable domain, in which reference TRBV29-1 and TRBJ1-2 provide the parts outside the CDR3, is SAVISQKPSRDICQRGTSLTIQCQVDSQVTMMFWYRQQPGQSLTLIATANQGSEATYESGFVIDKFPISRPNLTFSTLTVSNMSPEDSSIYLCSVGKADGYTFGSGTRLTVV.

The genes are TRBV6-2 or TRBV6-3 and TRBJ2-3, with 9 bases identical to TRBD2. V lost 4 bases, J lost 9 bases, and 14 bases stayed unmatched. The CDR3 totals 16 residues. The germline V gene has CDR1 MNHEY and CDR2 SVGEGT. The CDR3 nucleotides are TGTGCCAGCAGTTTCCTTAGCGGGAGAACAGAAGACACGCAGTATTTT. It codes for CASSFLSGRTEDTQYF.

There are a few counts of this clonotype. This rearrangement joins TRBV5-1 to TRBJ2-2, with 8 bases fitting TRBD1. Germline assignment: CDR1 SGHRS and CDR2 YFSETQ. V gave up 5 bases and J gave up 6 bases; unmatched junction bases: 6. This CDR3 comprises 14 residues. The CDR3 spells CASRQGERSGELFF. DNA for the CDR3: TGCGCCAGCAGACAGGGGGAAAGGTCCGGGGAGCTGTTTTTT.

This clonotype was seen just once. The rearrangement uses TRBV5-1 and TRBJ1-3; D not certain. The CDR3 totals 15 residues. The germline CDR1 and CDR2 sequences are SGHRS and YFSETQ. The germline V and J ends were trimmed by 0 bases and 1 base, with 8 bases remaining between them. The CDR3, as DNA: TGCGCCAGCAGCTTGGGCGATGGTTCTGGAAACACCATATATTTT. Translated: CASSLGDGSGNTIYF.

The chain links TRBV29-1 to TRBJ2-4; the D is unclear. Germline CDR1 and CDR2: SQVTM and ANQGSEA. The CDR3 consists of 13 residues. The V gene lost 0 bases and the J gene lost 10 bases, with 13 bases spanning the gap. CDR3 in DNA: TGCAGCGTTGAAGATCTCAACAGACCAATTCAGTACTTC. Translated: CSVEDLNRPIQYF.

This clonotype was detected a few times. The CDR3 DNA is TGCAGTGCCGAGGCAGGGGCGAACACCGGGGAGCTGTTTTTT. Protein product: CSAEAGANTGELFF. V is TRBV20-1 and J is TRBJ2-2; D perhaps matches TRBD1 (6 bases). CDR1 is DFQATT, CDR2 SNEGSKA, per germline (reference sequence). The CDR3 sequence is 14 residues long. Trimming left V 6 bases short and J 0 bases short, with 11 bases between.

This clonotype has a count of ten or more. This chain connects TRBV20-1 to TRBJ2-2, with 10 bases fitting TRBD2. The CDR3 sequence is 15 residues long. Germline assignment: CDR1 DFQATT and CDR2 SNEGSKA (reference sequence). J gave up 6 bases and V 5 bases, and 9 bases lay outside the gene matches. This CDR3 reads CSALSPSGRAGELFF. As DNA, the CDR3 is TGCAGTGCTCTCTCCCCTAGCGGGAGAGCCGGGGAGCTGTTTTTT.

This clonotype has ten or more counts. The rearrangement links TRBV9 to TRBJ2-7; TRBD2 is a possible D gene (6 bases). The CDR3 covers 16 residues. Trimming took 3 bases from V and 2 from J, leaving 18 bases between them. The V gene's germline CDR1 is SGDLS and CDR2 YYNGEE. CDR3 loop: CASSASTAGNPYEQYF. The CDR3 DNA sequence: TGTGCCAGCAGCGCATCCACCGCGGGGAATCCCTACGAGCAGTACTTC.

The sample holds a few counts of this clonotype. The genes are TRBV6-5 and TRBJ2-3, with 9 bases identical to TRBD1. Germline V gene lookup returns CDR1 MNHEY and CDR2 SVGAGI. The CDR3 is 16 residues long. V lost 6 bases to trimming and J lost 2 bases; unmatched junction nucleotides: 9. CDR3 protein: CASRDGQGRYTDTQYF. The DNA for the CDR3 is TGTGCCAGCAGGGACGGACAGGGGAGATACACAGATACGCAGTATTTT.